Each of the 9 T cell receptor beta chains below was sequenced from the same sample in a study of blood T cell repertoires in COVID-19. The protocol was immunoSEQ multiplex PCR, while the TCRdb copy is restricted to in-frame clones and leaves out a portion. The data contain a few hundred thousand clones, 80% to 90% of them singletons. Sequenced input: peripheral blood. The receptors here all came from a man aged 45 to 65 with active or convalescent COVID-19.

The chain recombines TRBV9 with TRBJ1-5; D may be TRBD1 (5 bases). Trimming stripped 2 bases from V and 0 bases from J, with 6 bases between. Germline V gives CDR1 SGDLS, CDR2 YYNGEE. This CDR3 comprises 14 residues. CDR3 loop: CASSVTDSNQPQHF. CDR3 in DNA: TGTGCCAGCAGCGTGACAGATAGCAATCAGCCCCAGCATTTT.

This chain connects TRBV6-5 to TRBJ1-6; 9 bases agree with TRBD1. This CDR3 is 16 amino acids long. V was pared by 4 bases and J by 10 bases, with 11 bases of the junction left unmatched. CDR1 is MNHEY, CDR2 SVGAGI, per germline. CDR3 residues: CASSWTGTGSQSPLHF. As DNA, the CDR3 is TGTGCCAGCAGTTGGACCGGGACAGGGTCTCAATCACCCCTCCACTTT.

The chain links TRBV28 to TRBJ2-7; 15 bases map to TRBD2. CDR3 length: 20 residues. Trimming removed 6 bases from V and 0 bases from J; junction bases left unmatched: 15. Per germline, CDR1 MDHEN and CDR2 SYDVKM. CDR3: CASSPLPGLAGGRSSYEQYF. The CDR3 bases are TGTGCCAGCAGCCCACTACCGGGACTAGCGGGAGGACGAAGCTCCTACGAGCAGTACTTC. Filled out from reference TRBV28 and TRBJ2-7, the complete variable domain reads DVKVTQSSRYLVKRTGEKVFLECVQDMDHENMFWYRQDPGLGLRLIYFSYDVKMKEKGDIPEGYSVSREKKERFSLILESASTNQTSMYLCASSPLPGLAGGRSSYEQYFGPGTRLTVT.

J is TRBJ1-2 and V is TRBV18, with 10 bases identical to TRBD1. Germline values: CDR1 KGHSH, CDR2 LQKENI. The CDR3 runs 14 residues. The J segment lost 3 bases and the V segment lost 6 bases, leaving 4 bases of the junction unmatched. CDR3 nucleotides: TGTGCCAGCTCCAGACAGGGGGCTGACTATGGCTACACCTTC. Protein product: CASSRQGADYGYTF.

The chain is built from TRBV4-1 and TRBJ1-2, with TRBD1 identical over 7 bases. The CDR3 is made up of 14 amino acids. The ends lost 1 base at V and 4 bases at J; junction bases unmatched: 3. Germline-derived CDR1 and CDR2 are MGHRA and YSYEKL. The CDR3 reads CASSQAGQIYGYTF. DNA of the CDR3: TGCGCCAGCAGCCAAGCGGGACAGATCTATGGCTACACCTTC.

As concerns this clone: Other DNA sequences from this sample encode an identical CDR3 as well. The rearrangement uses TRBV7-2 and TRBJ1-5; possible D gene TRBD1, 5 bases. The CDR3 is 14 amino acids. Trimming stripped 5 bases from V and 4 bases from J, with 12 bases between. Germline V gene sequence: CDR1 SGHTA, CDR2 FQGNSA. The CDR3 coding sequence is TGTGCCAGCAGCCCCCAGGGAGGAAATCAGCCCCAGCATTTT. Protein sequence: CASSPQGGNQPQHF. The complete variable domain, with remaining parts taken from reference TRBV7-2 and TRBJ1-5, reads GAGVSQSPSNKVTEKGKDVELRCDPISGHTALYWYRQSLGQGLEFLIYFQGNSAPDKSGLPSDRFSAERTGGSVSTLTIQRTQQEDSAVYLCASSPQGGNQPQHFGDGTRLSIL.

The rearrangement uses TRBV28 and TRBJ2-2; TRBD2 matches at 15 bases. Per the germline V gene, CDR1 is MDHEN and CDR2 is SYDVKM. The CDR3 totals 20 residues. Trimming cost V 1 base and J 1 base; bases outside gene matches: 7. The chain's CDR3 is CASSLFPGLAGGENTGELFF. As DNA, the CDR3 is TGTGCCAGCAGTTTATTCCCGGGACTAGCGGGAGGAGAGAACACCGGGGAGCTGTTTTTT. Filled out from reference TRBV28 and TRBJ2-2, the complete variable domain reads DVKVTQSSRYLVKRTGEKVFLECVQDMDHENMFWYRQDPGLGLRLIYFSYDVKMKEKGDIPEGYSVSREKKERFSLILESASTNQTSMYLCASSLFPGLAGGENTGELFFGEGSRLTVL.

The CDR3 reads CASPGGGEGYTF. The DNA of the CDR3 is TGTGCCAGCCCAGGAGGAGGAGAAGGCTACACCTTC. The chain has TRBV28 and TRBJ1-2, with D hard to call. Trimming stripped 8 bases from V and 8 bases from J, with 15 bases between. In germline, CDR1 is MDHEN, CDR2 SYDVKM. There are 12 residues in the CDR3.

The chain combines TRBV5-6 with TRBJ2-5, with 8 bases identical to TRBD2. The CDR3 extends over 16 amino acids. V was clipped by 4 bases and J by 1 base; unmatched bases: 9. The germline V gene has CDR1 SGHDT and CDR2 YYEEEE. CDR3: CASSLGGLGPQETQYF. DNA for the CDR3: TGTGCCAGCAGCCTGGGGGGACTAGGCCCCCAAGAGACCCAGTACTTC.